These 21 T cell receptor beta chains were sequenced from one sample in a study of blood T cell repertoires in COVID-19. Produced via immunoSEQ multiplex PCR; TCRdb's table is partial and in-frame only. The repertoire consists of around 150,000 clones, with over 75% occurring once and the leading ten covering approximately 3%. The specimen sequenced was peripheral blood. The receptors stem from a woman aged 55-75 years with active COVID-19.

This clone has just one count. This sequence joins TRBV5-5 and TRBJ2-7; 11 bases are shared with TRBD1. Germline CDR1 reads SGHKS; CDR2 reads YYEKEE (reference sequence). V trimming: 5 bases; J trimming: 4 bases; junction bases outside the gene matches: 8. The CDR3 totals 15 residues. CDR3 in DNA: TGTGCCAGCAGGTTAGGGACAGGGGGGCCGTACGAGCAGTACTTC. Protein sequence: CASRLGTGGPYEQYF.

This clone was counted once. The chain employs TRBV7-2 and TRBJ2-1, with unresolved D. CDR1 is SGHTA, CDR2 FQGNSA, per germline. Deletions cut 6 bases from V and 4 bases from J, with 13 bases between. The length of the CDR3 is 14 residues. The CDR3 DNA reads TGTGCCAGCAGACCCAGACAAGAGTACAATGAGCAGTTCTTC. Its protein is CASRPRQEYNEQFF.

This chain uses TRBV6-5 with TRBJ1-3; no reliable D call. There are 12 residues in the CDR3. Germline-derived CDR1 and CDR2 are MNHEY and SVGAGI. Trimming took off 7 bases at V and 2 bases at J, with 6 bases between the two ends. CDR3 sequence reads: CASTSAGNTIYF. The CDR3 DNA sequence: TGTGCCAGCACCTCGGCTGGAAACACCATATATTTT.

CDR3 DNA: TGTGCCAGCAGCCCCCCGGGACTTCGCACAGATACGCAGTATTTT. Protein product: CASSPPGLRTDTQYF. V is TRBV13 and J is TRBJ2-3; D possibly corresponds to TRBD2 (6 bases). The CDR3 totals 15 residues. Germline assignment: CDR1 PRHDT and CDR2 FYEKMQ (reference sequence). Deletions cut 5 bases from V and 1 base from J, with 13 bases between.

The rearrangement joins TRBV6-5 to TRBJ2-7, with a weak D call TRBD2 (6 bases). The ends were cut back, 4 bases at V and 5 bases at J, with 18 bases in the middle. The CDR3 runs 15 residues. Germline loops: CDR1 MNHEY, CDR2 SVGAGI. CDR3 amino acids: CASSSVFGRGHEQYF. CDR3 nucleotide sequence: TGTGCCAGCAGTTCAGTGTTCGGGAGAGGCCACGAGCAGTACTTC.

Remarks on this clone: Sequence at one end of the junction differs from germline and may be a read error. This chain joins TRBV19 and TRBJ2-6, with TRBD2 identical over 11 bases. Germline V lookup: CDR1 LNHDA, CDR2 SQIVND (reference sequence). There are 19 residues in the CDR3. The CDR3 nucleotides read TGTGCCAGTAGCCAAAGCATACTAGCGGGAGACTCTGAGGCCAACGTCCTGACTTTC. Translated: CASSQSILAGDSEANVLTF.

The chain uses TRBV19 and TRBJ1-1, with D maybe TRBD1 (6 bases). The CDR3 totals 11 residues. Trimming left V 3 bases short and J 8 bases short, with 7 bases between. Per the germline V gene, CDR1 is LNHDA and CDR2 is SQIVND (reference sequence). The CDR3 sequence is CASSIDREAFF. DNA for the CDR3: TGTGCCAGTAGTATCGACAGGGAAGCTTTCTTT.

The V gene is TRBV2, the J gene TRBJ2-5, with 8 positions matching TRBD2. V lost 2 bases and J lost 5; bases outside the gene matches: 16. Germline V gene lookup returns CDR1 SNHLY and CDR2 FYNNEI. The CDR3 is made up of 18 amino acids. CDR3 nucleotides: TGTGCCAGCAGTGAATATTTCCCCTCCGGGGGGGGCGAGGAGACCCAGTACTTC. Protein product: CASSEYFPSGGGEETQYF.

V and J are TRBV19 and TRBJ1-1; no firm D call. From germline, CDR1 is LNHDA and CDR2 SQIVND (reference sequence). Between the trimmed V and J ends, which lost 4 bases and 8 bases, there was a span of 11 bases. The CDR3 is 12 residues long. CDR3 in DNA: TGTGCCAGTAGTACATCCCCTCGGGAAGCTTTCTTT. Its translation: CASSTSPREAFF.

This clone was detected once. The V gene is TRBV18, the J gene TRBJ1-6, with D uncertain. V was cut by 3 bases and J by 7 bases, with 10 bases left in between. The CDR3 has 14 residues. Germline CDR1 is KGHSH and CDR2 is LQKENI. Written as DNA, the CDR3 is TGTGCCAGCTCACCTTCCTTGGGCAATTCACCCCTCCACTTT. It codes for CASSPSLGNSPLHF.

The chain links TRBV7-8 to TRBJ2-1, with 8 positions matching TRBD2. This CDR3 spans 15 amino acids. V lost 5 bases to trimming and J lost 6 bases; unmatched junction nucleotides: 9. Germline V lookup: CDR1 SGHVS, CDR2 FQNEAQ. Written as DNA, the CDR3 is TGTGCCAGCAGCATTACCGGGACTAGGCTCAATGAGCAGTTCTTC. This encodes CASSITGTRLNEQFF.

This chain links TRBV18 with TRBJ2-6; no clear D gene. The CDR3 totals 14 residues. Between the trimmed V and J ends, which lost 7 bases and 1 base, there was a span of 8 bases. Germline V CDR1 and CDR2: KGHSH, LQKENI. This CDR3 reads CASYVGSGANVLTF. In nucleotides, the CDR3 is TGTGCCAGCTACGTCGGGTCTGGGGCCAACGTCCTGACTTTC.

This chain connects TRBV7-9 to TRBJ2-1; 7 positions match TRBD2. Germline loops: CDR1 SEHNR, CDR2 FQNEAQ (reference sequence). The CDR3 totals 16 residues. The J segment lost 14 bases and the V segment lost 0 bases, leaving 16 bases of the junction unmatched. CDR3: CASSLAPMGGRASEFF. The CDR3 bases are TGTGCCAGCAGCTTAGCGCCAATGGGGGGGAGGGCGTCGGAGTTCTTC.

V is TRBV5-6 and J is TRBJ1-5; 8 positions agree with TRBD1. V gave up 2 bases and J gave up 4 bases; unmatched junction bases: 8. In germline, CDR1 is SGHDT, CDR2 YYEEEE. CDR3 length: 16 residues. CDR3 nucleotide sequence: TGTGCCAGCAGCTTTTATGACAGGGGAGGGAATCAGCCCCAGCATTTT. Translated: CASSFYDRGGNQPQHF.

This clone has just one count. The CDR3 DNA follows: TGTGCCAGCAGTCCCATAGTGGAGACCCAGTACTTC. This encodes CASSPIVETQYF. J is TRBJ2-5 and V is TRBV12-3 or TRBV12-4; D is uncertain. V was trimmed by 5 bases and J by 5 bases, leaving 9 bases between them. The CDR3 is made up of 12 amino acids.

This chain joins TRBV4-1 and TRBJ2-1, with D maybe TRBD2 (6 bases). Germline V gene sequence: CDR1 MGHRA, CDR2 YSYEKL. The CDR3 covers 14 residues. V dropped 2 bases and J dropped 10 bases, with 15 bases sitting between them. This chain's CDR3 is CASSQLAPSAEQFF. The CDR3 region has the DNA TGCGCCAGCAGCCAACTGGCCCCTAGCGCCGAGCAGTTCTTC.

The rearrangement uses TRBV25-1 and TRBJ2-5; TRBD1 agrees at 7 bases. V shed 3 bases, J shed 5 bases, and the junction held 9 bases outside the gene matches. The CDR3 length is 15 residues. Germline CDR1 reads MGHDK; CDR2 reads SYGVNS. The CDR3 sequence: CASSDPETGKETQYF. The CDR3 nucleotides read TGTGCCAGCAGTGATCCCGAGACAGGGAAGGAGACCCAGTACTTC. Supplemented by reference TRBV25-1 and TRBJ2-5, the full variable domain reads EADIYQTPRYLVIGTGKKITLECSQTMGHDKMYWYQQDPGMELHLIHYSYGVNSTEKGDLSSESTVSRIRTEHFPLTLESARPSHTSQYLCASSDPETGKETQYFGPGTRLLVL.

The chain couples TRBV20-1 to TRBJ1-6; D not resolved. V lost 3 bases and J 0 bases, leaving 9 bases between the germline ends. This CDR3 contains 15 residues. CDR1 is DFQATT, CDR2 SNEGSKA, per germline (reference sequence). This CDR3 reads CSASLASSYNSPLHF. The CDR3 DNA reads TGCAGTGCTAGTTTAGCCAGCTCCTATAATTCACCCCTCCACTTT.

This clone turned up a few times. The DNA for the CDR3 is TGTGCCAGCAGCTTAGAACTAGCGGGAGCCGCGTCTAACACAGATACGCAGTATTTT. As protein: CASSLELAGAASNTDTQYF. V gene TRBV7-6 combines with J gene TRBJ2-3; 11 bases are shared with TRBD2. J lost 2 bases, V lost 1 base, and 11 bases had no gene match. CDR1 SGHVS and CDR2 FNYEAQ come from the germline V gene. CDR3 length: 19 amino acids. Filled out from reference TRBV7-6 and TRBJ2-3, the complete variable domain reads GAGVSQSPRYKVTKRGQDVALRCDPISGHVSLYWYRQALGQGPEFLTYFNYEAQQDKSGLPNDRFSAERPEGSISTLTIQRTEQRDSAMYRCASSLELAGAASNTDTQYFGPGTRLTVL.

The chain recombines TRBV18 with TRBJ2-1; TRBD2 matches at 13 bases. Germline V gene sequence: CDR1 KGHSH, CDR2 LQKENI. V was pared by 2 bases and J by 6 bases, with 1 base of the junction left unmatched. The CDR3 consists of 15 residues. Here the CDR3 DNA reads TGTGCCAGCTCACCATGGACTAGCGGGGGCAATGAGCAGTTCTTC. Its translation: CASSPWTSGGNEQFF.

In its sample, this clone was seen once. The rearrangement uses TRBV7-8 and TRBJ2-6, with TRBD1 identical over 7 bases. The CDR3 contains 15 residues. With 5 bases clipped from V and 4 bases from J, the junction kept 5 bases outside the gene matches. The germline CDR1 and CDR2 sequences are SGHVS and FQNEAQ. The CDR3: CASSQGGAGANVLTF. Here the CDR3 DNA reads TGTGCCAGCAGCCAAGGGGGCGCCGGGGCCAACGTCCTGACTTTC.